This T cell receptor beta chain was sequenced in a study of blood T cells in healthy people across ages. Study results and limitations: Donor CMV infection status was unknown, possibly confounding age-related changes in expanded clonotypes. Samples with more naive T cells showed higher observed beta diversity.

A second PCR of about 7 to 11 cycles used a sample-barcoded 5' primer and a J-beta primer mix. TCRdb processed the 5' RACE reads anew with MiXCR; each CDR3 protein has one entry. The sample includes 2 million or so distinct CDR3 sequences, 49% seen only once; the top ten take 2.1%. The CDR3 has 16 amino acids. CDR1 MNHEY and CDR2 SMNVEV come from the germline V gene (reference sequence). V lost 7 bases and J lost 1; bases outside the gene matches: 10. About this clonotype: The antigen is not known.

This receptor was identified in a woman aged 35 to 49 in good health. The chain employs TRBV27 and TRBJ2-3; 8 bases agree with TRBD1. The source material was blood. CDR3 bases: TGTGCCAGCACTTTCGGACAGGGAGCGGGCACAGATACGCAGTATTTT. Its protein product is CASTFGQGAGTDTQYF.